These 19 T cell receptor beta chains came from one sample sequenced in a study of shared clonotypes between healthy human individuals. Only CD45RO-negative cells positively selected for CCR7 counted as naive CD8 cells, so terminally differentiated effector memory CD45RA+ cells were excluded. The assay was immunoSEQ multiplex PCR, and TCRdb's table has in-frame clones only and misses some. Of about 580,000 clones in the sample, more than 95% were seen once. Sequencing input: naive CD8+ T cells sorted from blood. These receptors all come from a man aged 25-45 years in good health.

This sequence joins TRBV1 and TRBJ1-5. TRBV1 is annotated as a pseudogene. The CDR3 loop spans 20 amino acids. CDR3 protein: CTSSPIDFKQISCSNQPQHF. CDR3 nucleotides: TGCACCAGCAGCCCAATTGATTTCAAGCAGATATCTTGTAGCAATCAGCCCCAGCATTTT.

V is TRBV5-1 and J is TRBJ1-1, with D hard to call. Trimming removed 3 bases at V and 3 bases at J, with 12 bases between. The CDR3 spans 14 residues. Germline V CDR1 and CDR2: SGHRS, YFSETQ. The CDR3 reads CASSSKRMDTEAFF. DNA for the CDR3: TGCGCCAGCAGCTCCAAAAGGATGGACACTGAAGCTTTCTTT.

The V and J genes are TRBV4-1 and TRBJ1-1; 7 positions agree with TRBD1. The CDR3 is 14 residues long. Germline V gene sequence: CDR1 MGHRA, CDR2 YSYEKL. Losses at the gene ends were 1 base for V and 7 bases for J; bases not matched to a gene: 6. CDR3 residues: CASSQAPRDSEAFF. CDR3 in DNA: TGCGCCAGCAGCCAAGCCCCCCGGGACAGTGAAGCTTTCTTT.

The chain links TRBV19 to TRBJ1-2; D is uncertain. Germline assignment: CDR1 LNHDA and CDR2 SQIVND (reference sequence). V was cut by 1 base and J by 8 bases, with 11 bases left in between. This CDR3 region has 13 residues. The CDR3 loop reads CASSIVHGSGYTF. CDR3 sequence (DNA): TGTGCCAGTAGTATAGTCCATGGATCGGGCTACACCTTC. Full variable domain (rest looked up from reference TRBV19 and TRBJ1-2): DGGITQSPKYLFRKEGQNVTLSCEQNLNHDAMYWYRQDPGQGLRLIYYSQIVNDFQKGDIAEGYSVSREKKESFPLTVTSAQKNPTAFYLCASSIVHGSGYTFGSGTRLTVV.

The rearrangement joins TRBV14 to TRBJ2-7; 9 bases match TRBD2. Germline loops: CDR1 SGHDN, CDR2 FVKESK. Trimming removed 3 bases from V and 4 bases from J; junction bases left unmatched: 4. The length of the CDR3 is 14 residues. Here the CDR3 reads CASSHLAGRYEQYF. The CDR3 bases are TGTGCCAGCAGCCACCTAGCGGGAAGGTACGAGCAGTACTTC.

The genes are TRBV27 and TRBJ2-3; 10 nucleotides align to TRBD1. V was pared by 1 base and J by 1 base, with 5 bases of the junction left unmatched. This CDR3 comprises 17 residues. Germline values: CDR1 MNHEY, CDR2 SMNVEV (reference sequence). This CDR3 is CASSLYVGTGGTDTQYF. CDR3 nucleotides: TGTGCCAGCAGTTTATATGTAGGGACAGGGGGCACAGATACGCAGTATTTT.

About this clone itself: The same CDR3 can be traced to other DNA sequences in this sample. CDR3 nucleotide sequence: TGTGCCAGCAGCTTAGGCGGATCCTACAATGAGCAGTTCTTC. Protein: CASSLGGSYNEQFF. The chain employs TRBV7-9 and TRBJ2-1; D is undetermined. V shed 1 base and J shed 1 base, with 5 bases lying between them. CDR1 and CDR2 from the germline V gene are SEHNR and FQNEAQ (reference sequence). This CDR3 region has 14 residues.

The chain carries TRBV18 and TRBJ1-2, with D perhaps TRBD1 (5 bases). The V end lost 6 bases, the J end lost 8 bases, and 7 bases lay between the germline ends. Germline V CDR1 and CDR2: KGHSH, LQKENI. The CDR3 has 10 amino acids. CDR3 loop: CASSEGGYTF. The CDR3 DNA is TGTGCCAGCTCTGAGGGGGGCTACACCTTC.

The rearrangement links TRBV11-2 to TRBJ1-2, with 7 bases fitting TRBD1. From germline, CDR1 is SGHAT and CDR2 FQNNGV. V shed 8 bases, J shed 4 bases, and the junction held 10 bases outside the gene matches. The CDR3 spans 14 residues. The chain's CDR3 is CASHTGEAIYGYTF. CDR3 DNA: TGTGCCAGCCATACAGGGGAAGCCATCTATGGCTACACCTTC.

The CDR3 protein is CASSYAEGEQYF. For the CDR3, the DNA is TGTGCCAGCAGCTATGCCGAGGGCGAGCAGTACTTC. This chain joins TRBV9 and TRBJ2-7, with D maybe TRBD2 (5 bases). With 4 bases removed from V and 6 bases from J, the gap between germline ends came to 11 bases. The CDR3 has 12 amino acids. Per germline, CDR1 SGDLS and CDR2 YYNGEE.

Here the CDR3 reads CASSDGTGGANTEAFF. For the CDR3, the DNA is TGTGCCAGCAGCGATGGGACAGGGGGCGCGAACACTGAAGCTTTCTTT. The genes are TRBV11-2 and TRBJ1-1; 12 positions match TRBD1. The CDR3 totals 16 residues. Germline V gene lookup returns CDR1 SGHAT and CDR2 FQNNGV. After removal of 5 bases from V and 1 base from J, the junction contained 5 bases not matched to a gene.

The CDR3 nucleotides read TGCGCCAGCAGCTTGGATGGTTTTCAATACGAGCAGTACTTC. Encoded protein: CASSLDGFQYEQYF. V and J are TRBV5-1 and TRBJ2-7; D is ambiguous. V gave up 0 bases and J gave up 4 bases, with 11 bases separating them. Germline CDR1 and CDR2: SGHRS and YFSETQ. The CDR3 is 14 amino acids.

Concerning this clone itself: The sample has other DNA sequences that encode this CDR3 too. The rearrangement links TRBV27 to TRBJ1-2, with D uncertain. Germline lookup yields CDR1 MNHEY and CDR2 SMNVEV (reference sequence). The V end was cut by 3 bases, the J end by 2 bases, with 7 bases between. This CDR3 spans 13 amino acids. Here the CDR3 DNA reads TGTGCCAGCAGTTTGACGGGAAACTATGGCTACACCTTC. Translating it yields CASSLTGNYGYTF.

The rearrangement uses TRBV27 and TRBJ1-1; D is uncertain. Germline lookup yields CDR1 MNHEY and CDR2 SMNVEV (reference sequence). Deletions cut 3 bases from V and 6 bases from J, with 11 bases between. This CDR3 has 13 residues. The CDR3 nucleotides read TGTGCCAGCAGTTTTTCCCAGATCGCTGAAGCTTTCTTT. Its protein is CASSFSQIAEAFF.

V gene TRBV4-3 combines with J gene TRBJ2-2; 9 bases line up with TRBD1. Germline-derived CDR1 and CDR2 are LGHNA and YSLEER. The CDR3 covers 18 residues. V lost 1 base to trimming and J lost 4 bases; unmatched junction nucleotides: 10. This CDR3 reads CASSQGQLGQGFTGELFF. In nucleotides, the CDR3 is TGCGCCAGCAGCCAAGGGCAATTAGGACAGGGGTTCACCGGGGAGCTGTTTTTT.

In the case of this clone: The same CDR3 can be traced to other DNA sequences in this sample. The J gene is TRBJ2-7, the V gene TRBV27, with TRBD2 identical over 7 bases. The CDR3 sequence is 13 residues long. V shed 5 bases and J 0 bases; nucleotides not matched to a gene: 1. Looked up from germline, CDR1 is MNHEY and CDR2 is SMNVEV (reference sequence). In DNA form, the CDR3 reads TGTGCCAGCAGTGGCGGGAGCTCCTACGAGCAGTACTTC. Translating gives CASSGGSSYEQYF.

This clone has just one count. This chain joins TRBV27 and TRBJ1-2; D gene uncertain. Trimming removed 0 bases from V and 7 bases from J, with 9 bases in between. CDR1 and CDR2 (germline): MNHEY, SMNVEV (reference sequence). The CDR3 is 13 amino acids. Here the CDR3 reads CASSLSNGFGYTF. The CDR3 bases are TGTGCCAGCAGTTTATCGAATGGGTTTGGCTACACCTTC.

This chain joins TRBV5-1 and TRBJ2-1; 11 bases match TRBD1. The CDR3 sequence is 16 residues long. V was pared by 4 bases and J by 8 bases, with 11 bases of the junction left unmatched. CDR1 and CDR2 from the germline V gene are SGHRS and YFSETQ. The CDR3 region has the DNA TGCGCCAGCAGCCCTATCCGGACAGGGGGCACCGATGAGCAGTTCTTC. Translation: CASSPIRTGGTDEQFF.

The chain couples TRBV28 to TRBJ2-7; no firm D call. Germline CDR1 and CDR2: MDHEN and SYDVKM. The CDR3 is made up of 14 amino acids. The V end was cut by 6 bases, the J end by 2 bases, with 14 bases between. CDR3 amino acids: CASSSLGYPYEQYF. The DNA of the CDR3 is TGTGCCAGCAGCTCTTTGGGGTATCCCTACGAGCAGTACTTC.